The 25 T cell receptor beta chains given below trace back to one sample, sequenced in a study of regulatory T cells in long-lasting Graves disease (dated by TCRdb to the early 2020s). The library was prepared using multiplex PCR. This sample was sequenced with an Illumina HiSeq 4000. TCR beta libraries were built with iRepertoire HTBI primers and Arm-PCR amplification of CDR3 regions. Starting from the raw public reads, TCRdb applied fastp trimming at Q25, assembled clones with MiXCR and retained in-frame beta chains. One record per CDR3 amino acid sequence lists the most common genes and DNA. The sample has about 560,000 distinct CDR3 sequences on record, about 16% of them singletons. The ten largest clones represent about 12% of the sample. Read against the paper, the sample's time point label means: newly diagnosed GD, antithyroid drugs for less than 3 months. For both TCR sequencing and RNA sequencing, RNA was extracted from PBMCs in TRIzol.

These data were also reused for a study on T cells in Graves' hyperthyroidism and ophthalmopathy.

The sample consisted of peripheral blood mononuclear cells (PBMCs), taken at new diagnosis, from a patient treated with antithyroid drugs. The receptors stem from a man aged 18 to 29 with Graves disease. Donor details come from another sample of the same person, matched by shared clones.

This clonotype was picked up many times. The gene calls are TRBV28 and TRBJ2-1; perhaps TRBD1 as D (6 bases). CDR1 MDHEN and CDR2 SYDVKM come from the germline V gene. This CDR3 comprises 12 residues. V was pared by 2 bases and J by 15 bases, with 14 bases between. The DNA of the CDR3 is TGTGCCAGCAGTTTACCCGGCCAGGGGCCGTTCTTC. Protein product: CASSLPGQGPFF.

In this sample, this clonotype turned up many times. V usage is TRBV11-2 and J usage is TRBJ2-7; TRBD2 aligns across 7 bases. V was clipped by 5 bases and J by 5 bases; unmatched bases: 18. CDR1 SGHAT and CDR2 FQNNGV come from the germline V gene. The CDR3 has 17 residues. The CDR3 coding sequence is TGTGCCAGCAGCCCATTCCAACCCCGCGGGAGCAAGCACGAGCAGTACTTC. Protein product: CASSPFQPRGSKHEQYF.

The J gene is TRBJ1-5, the V gene TRBV6-1, with D unresolved. The length of the CDR3 is 13 residues. Trimming cost V 4 bases and J 3 bases, with 7 bases left between them. Looked up from germline, CDR1 is MNHNS and CDR2 is SASEGT. CDR3 region: CASSGNPNQPQHF. In DNA form, the CDR3 reads TGTGCCAGCAGTGGAAACCCCAATCAGCCCCAGCATTTT.

This clonotype was recorded a few times. V gene TRBV28 combines with J gene TRBJ2-2; D unresolved. From germline, CDR1 is MDHEN and CDR2 SYDVKM. V was pared by 7 bases and J by 1 base, with 7 bases between. CDR3 size: 13 residues. The CDR3 DNA reads TGTGCCAGCACGGCGGTGAACACCGGGGAGCTGTTTTTT. It specifies CASTAVNTGELFF.

In this sample, this clonotype turned up a few times. The CDR3 spells CSARQTSDTQYF. CDR3 DNA: TGCAGTGCACGCCAAACCTCAGATACGCAGTATTTT. The V gene is TRBV20-1, the J gene TRBJ2-3; D is uncertain. Germline V gives CDR1 DFQATT, CDR2 SNEGSKA (reference sequence). The V end was cut by 6 bases, the J end by 4 bases, with 11 bases between. CDR3 length equals 12 residues.

This clonotype was seen only a few times. The rearrangement links TRBV28 to TRBJ1-2, with TRBD1 matching over 8 bases. This CDR3 contains 15 residues. Germline CDR1 and CDR2: MDHEN and SYDVKM. Trimming at V came to 5 bases and at J to 5 bases, leaving 10 bases not matched to a gene. CDR3 nucleotide sequence: TGTGCCAGCAGTGTGATGGGGACAGGAGGTTATGGCTACACCTTC. Translating gives CASSVMGTGGYGYTF.

This clonotype was seen only a few times. V is TRBV30 and J is TRBJ1-3; D remains unclear. The CDR3 is 13 residues long. Germline CDR1 and CDR2: GTSNPN and SVGIG (reference sequence). Trimming removed 8 bases at V and 4 bases at J, with 15 bases between. The CDR3 DNA is TGTGCCCGGGGTGGACTGAGGGGAAACACCATATATTTT. This codes for CARGGLRGNTIYF.

The genes are TRBV5-1 and TRBJ2-3, with 8 bases that match TRBD1. Trimming cost V 4 bases and J 0 bases; bases outside gene matches: 4. Germline V lookup: CDR1 SGHRS, CDR2 YFSETQ. The CDR3 covers 15 residues. The CDR3 loop reads CASSEGQGSTDTQYF. The CDR3 DNA follows: TGCGCCAGCAGCGAAGGACAGGGAAGCACAGATACGCAGTATTTT.

This clonotype was counted ten times or more. The chain couples TRBV5-1 to TRBJ2-4, with D possibly called TRBD1 or TRBD2 (7 bases each). Trimming removed 5 bases from V and 11 bases from J, with 23 bases in between. This CDR3 region has 15 residues. Germline-derived CDR1 and CDR2 are SGHRS and YFSETQ. The CDR3 reads CASRTETGRGSVQYF. The CDR3 DNA reads as TGCGCCAGCAGAACGGAGACAGGGAGGGGAAGCGTTCAGTACTTC. The complete variable domain, with remaining parts taken from reference TRBV5-1 and TRBJ2-4, reads KAGVTQTPRYLIKTRGQQVTLSCSPISGHRSVSWYQQTPGQGLQFLFEYFSETQRNKGNFPGRFSGRQFSNSRSEMNVSTLELGDSALYLCASRTETGRGSVQYFGAGTRLSVL.

In its sample, this clonotype was seen a few times. The genes are TRBV12-3 or TRBV12-4 and TRBJ2-2, with D perhaps matching TRBD1 or TRBD2 (5 bases each). The CDR3 covers 14 residues. Trimming removed 9 bases at V and 3 bases at J, with 14 bases between. The CDR3 DNA reads TGTGCCAGTAGACCGGGGCGGGACACCGGGGAGCTGTTTTTT. Translated, it gives CASRPGRDTGELFF.

The chain joins TRBV10-3 to TRBJ2-7; 7 bases fit TRBD2. The trim removed 6 bases at V and 5 bases at J, leaving 4 bases unmatched. Germline V gene data show CDR1 as ENHRY and CDR2 as SYGVKD. The length of the CDR3 is 12 residues. CDR3 residues: CAISRLADEQYF. CDR3 in DNA: TGTGCCATCAGCAGACTAGCAGACGAGCAGTACTTC.

To note about this clonotype: A much more abundant neighbour one base away suggests this may be a read error. CDR3 in amino acids: CASRPGGKAYF. DNA of the CDR3: TGTGCCAGCAGGCCGGGGGGGAAGGCGTACTTC. The V and J genes are TRBV6-1 and TRBJ2-4; 8 bases match TRBD2. CDR3 length: 11 residues. From germline, CDR1 is MNHNS and CDR2 SASEGT. V trimming: 6 bases; J trimming: 15 bases; junction bases outside the gene matches: 7.

The table lists this clonotype with many counts. V is TRBV7-2 and J is TRBJ1-5; D is undetermined. This CDR3 comprises 15 residues. The germline CDR1 and CDR2 sequences are SGHTA and FQGNSA. Deletions cut 1 base from V and 1 base from J, with 8 bases between. CDR3 sequence (DNA): TGTGCCAGCAGCTTAGTCGGTAGAAGCAATCAGCCCCAGCATTTT. Translated, it gives CASSLVGRSNQPQHF.

Ten or more counts support this clonotype. This chain joins TRBV11-3 and TRBJ1-6; D possibly corresponds to TRBD1 (5 bases). The CDR3 covers 14 residues. Germline V lookup: CDR1 SGHNT, CDR2 YENEEA. V lost 3 bases to trimming and J lost 8 bases, with 11 bases between them. The CDR3 sequence: CASSFGDGDSPLHF. CDR3 in DNA: TGTGCCAGCAGCTTTGGGGACGGAGATTCACCCCTCCACTTT.

This clonotype was picked up many times. For the CDR3, the DNA is TGTGCCAGCACGGGACTAGCGGGAGCCGATACGCAGTATTTT. It codes for CASTGLAGADTQYF. The gene calls are TRBV2 and TRBJ2-3; 14 nucleotides match TRBD2. The CDR3 runs 14 residues. J lost 6 bases, V lost 7 bases, and 3 bases had no gene match. Germline V CDR1 and CDR2: SNHLY, FYNNEI. Using reference TRBV2 and TRBJ2-3 for the parts outside the CDR3, the full variable domain is EPEVTQTPSHQVTQMGQEVILRCVPISNHLYFYWYRQILGQKVEFLVSFYNNEISEKSEIFDDQFSVERPDGSNFTLKIRSTKLEDSAMYFCASTGLAGADTQYFGPGTRLTVL.

This clonotype was observed a few times. This sequence joins TRBV14 and TRBJ2-7; TRBD2 matches 8 bases. V shed 4 bases, J shed 2 bases, and the junction held 4 bases outside the gene matches. Germline-derived CDR1 and CDR2 are SGHDN and FVKESK. CDR3 size: 14 residues. Written as DNA, the CDR3 is TGTGCCAGCAGCCCGACTAGCGTAACCTACGAGCAGTACTTC. It encodes CASSPTSVTYEQYF.

This clonotype was detected many times. CDR3 residues: CASSGGAETSYEQYF. For the CDR3, the DNA is TGTGCCAGCTCCGGGGGGGCGGAGACCTCCTACGAGCAGTACTTC. The chain employs TRBV18 and TRBJ2-7, with 8 nucleotides matching TRBD2. The trim removed 6 bases at V and 0 bases at J, leaving 7 bases unmatched. Germline CDR1 reads KGHSH; CDR2 reads LQKENI. The CDR3 has 15 residues. The full variable domain, rest sourced from reference TRBV18 and TRBJ2-7, is NAGVMQNPRHLVRRRGQEARLRCSPMKGHSHVYWYRQLPEEGLKFMVYLQKENIIDESGMPKERFSAEFPKEGPSILRIQQVVRGDSAAYFCASSGGAETSYEQYFGPGTRLTVT.

This sequence joins TRBV27 and TRBJ2-3, with TRBD2 identical over 12 bases. Trimming removed 8 bases from V and 6 bases from J; junction bases left unmatched: 9. Germline values: CDR1 MNHEY, CDR2 SMNVEV (reference sequence). The CDR3 is made up of 15 amino acids. Here the CDR3 reads CASGVLAGGPDTQYF. Written as DNA, the CDR3 is TGTGCCAGCGGCGTCCTAGCGGGAGGGCCGGATACGCAGTATTTT.

The rearrangement joins TRBV20-1 to TRBJ2-1; D unclear. From germline, CDR1 is DFQATT and CDR2 SNEGSKA (reference sequence). This CDR3 is built from 13 residues. Trimming cost V 4 bases and J 10 bases, with 17 bases left between them. CDR3 in DNA: TGCAGTGCTACGCAGAGTTTCCTCGGAGAGCAGTTCTTC. Translation: CSATQSFLGEQFF.

In the case of this clonotype: A single base separates this from a much larger clone, so it may be a read error. The CDR3 DNA reads as TGTGCCAGCAGCCCCTGGGACAGTAACTATGGCTACACCTTC. This codes for CASSPWDSNYGYTF. The V call is TRBV9, the J call TRBJ1-2, with 7 positions matching TRBD1. The J segment lost 1 base and the V segment lost 4 bases, leaving 4 bases of the junction unmatched. Germline V CDR1 and CDR2: SGDLS, YYNGEE. This CDR3 comprises 14 residues.

This clonotype was seen a few times. The chain recombines TRBV7-6 with TRBJ2-7; TRBD2 is a possible D gene (6 bases). The V end lost 4 bases, the J end lost 7 bases, and 17 bases lay between the germline ends. CDR1 and CDR2 from the germline V gene are SGHVS and FNYEAQ. There are 14 residues in the CDR3. CDR3 sequence reads: CASSWPGGENEQYF. DNA of the CDR3: TGTGCCAGCAGCTGGCCTGGAGGGGAGAATGAGCAGTACTTC.

The V and J genes are TRBV11-2 and TRBJ1-5; 8 positions agree with TRBD1. The CDR3 has 14 amino acids. Germline V gene lookup returns CDR1 SGHAT and CDR2 FQNNGV. V lost 6 bases and J lost 6; bases outside the gene matches: 7. This CDR3 reads CASSQTGAGQPQHF. The CDR3, as DNA: TGTGCCAGCAGTCAGACAGGGGCGGGTCAGCCCCAGCATTTT.

The chain carries TRBV6-4 and TRBJ2-7; TRBD1 matches 11 bases. Per germline, CDR1 MRHNA and CDR2 SNTAGT. V lost 3 bases to trimming and J lost 1 base; unmatched junction nucleotides: 11. This CDR3 spans 18 amino acids. The CDR3 DNA reads TGTGCCAGCAGTGATTATCCGGGACAGGGGGTCAGGTCCTACGAGCAGTACTTC. This encodes CASSDYPGQGVRSYEQYF.

The chain has TRBV12-3 or TRBV12-4 and TRBJ1-5, with D possibly matching TRBD1 (5 bases). V lost 6 bases and J lost 5, with 23 bases in between. There are 17 residues in the CDR3. The CDR3 nucleotides read TGTGCCAGCAGGACCAACGCCGGGTCGAGGGGATATCAGCCCCAGCATTTT. Translating gives CASRTNAGSRGYQPQHF.

In its sample, this clonotype was seen a few times. This chain joins TRBV3-1 and TRBJ2-3; D is unclear. Trimming removed 3 bases at V and 3 bases at J, with 7 bases between. The V gene's germline CDR1 is LGHDT and CDR2 YNNKEL (reference sequence). CDR3 length: 13 residues. The CDR3 DNA reads TGTGCCAGCAGCCACTTGGGGACAGATACGCAGTATTTT. It specifies CASSHLGTDTQYF.